The rows below give T cell receptor beta chains drawn from one sample of a study of blood T cell repertoires in COVID-19. TCRdb's copy holds only in-frame clones and misses some; the assay was immunoSEQ multiplex PCR. This table has around 200,000 clones, roughly 90% appearing once. Input material: PBMCs or T cells enriched from blood (not recorded which). Receptor source: a woman in her 30s who had recovered from COVID-19. Both conserved end residues are part of each CDR3. The D gene is left open where the match is weak. Expanded clones are given a class, and other clones once, few, many or no size at all.

d_call j_call clone_size v_call cdr3_aa cdr3_nt
TRBD1 TRBJ2-1 NA TRBV29-1 CSVEGWDREVYEQFF TGCAGCGTTGAGGGGTGGGACAGGGAGGTCTATGAGCAGTTCTTC
NA TRBJ1-1 NA TRBV9 CASSVASAGPAEAFF TGTGCCAGCAGCGTAGCTTCTGCTGGGCCGGCTGAAGCTTTCTTT
NA TRBJ1-4 NA TRBV7-2 CASSLEPGEKLFF TGTGCCAGCAGCTTAGAACCCGGTGAAAAACTGTTTTTT
NA TRBJ1-1 NA TRBV18 CASSPQVEAFF TGTGCCAGCTCACCTCAGGTTGAAGCTTTCTTT
NA TRBJ2-3 NA TRBV10-3 CAIRETGIASTDSQYF TGTGCCATCAGGGAAACGGGGATCGCTAGCACAGATTCGCAGTATTTT
NA TRBJ1-5 NA TRBV27 CASTGGLGSQPQHF TGTGCCAGCACCGGGGGGCTCGGGAGTCAGCCCCAGCATTTT
NA TRBJ2-5 NA TRBV2 CASSWTNQETQYF TGTGCCAGCAGTTGGACTAACCAAGAGACCCAGTACTTC
NA TRBJ1-2 NA TRBV5-6 CASSLGQLYGYTF TGTGCCAGCAGCTTGGGACAGCTCTATGGCTACACCTTC
NA TRBJ2-7 once TRBV7-9 CASSRVGDSRGYEQYF TGTGCCAGCAGCAGGGTAGGGGACTCAAGAGGATACGAGCAGTACTTC
NA TRBJ1-1 NA TRBV19 CASSIGSGLGEAFF TGTGCCAGTAGTATAGGGTCAGGCCTTGGTGAAGCTTTCTTT
TRBD1 TRBJ1-6 once TRBV28 CASSFPGTGINNSPLHF TGTGCCAGCAGTTTCCCAGGGACAGGGATCAATAATTCACCCCTCCACTTT
TRBD2 TRBJ2-7 NA TRBV6-2/TRBV6-3 CASSSTSGLSYEQYF TGTGCCAGCAGTTCGACTAGCGGGCTATCCTACGAGCAGTACTTC
NA TRBJ2-2 NA TRBV14 CASSQALDRRYTGELFF TGTGCCAGCAGCCAAGCCTTAGACAGGAGATACACCGGGGAGCTGTTTTTT
TRBD1 TRBJ1-5 once TRBV4-2 CASSQRGQGAGSNQPQHF TGTGCCAGCAGCCAACGAGGACAGGGGGCAGGTAGCAATCAGCCCCAGCATTTT
NA TRBJ2-7 NA TRBV7-8 CASSRTVLYEQYF TGTGCCAGCAGCCGGACAGTTCTTTACGAGCAGTACTTC
TRBD2 TRBJ2-5 NA TRBV25-1 CASSEFLAGDQETQYF TGTGCCAGCAGTGAATTCCTAGCGGGGGACCAAGAGACCCAGTACTTC
TRBD2 TRBJ2-1 NA TRBV2 CASSEARTGGKYNEQFF TGTGCCAGCAGTGAAGCGCGAACGGGGGGAAAATACAATGAGCAGTTCTTC
NA TRBJ2-7 NA TRBV11-3 CASSKDSTRSYEQYF TGTGCCAGCAGCAAAGACTCCACTCGATCCTACGAGCAGTACTTC
TRBD2 TRBJ2-5 NA TRBV3-1/TRBV3-2 CASSPSSGVWGETQYF TGTGCCAGCAGCCCCTCTAGCGGGGTATGGGGAGAGACCCAGTACTTC
TRBD1 TRBJ1-6 NA TRBV27 CASRGQFSYNSPLHF TGTGCCAGCAGGGGACAGTTCTCCTATAATTCACCCCTCCACTTT
TRBD1 TRBJ1-5 few TRBV27 CASSLGQGSQPQHF TGTGCCAGCAGTTTGGGACAGGGTAGTCAGCCCCAGCATTTT
TRBD1 TRBJ2-3 NA TRBV7-9 CASSSRQGDTQYF TGTGCCAGCAGCTCCAGACAGGGCGATACGCAGTATTTT
TRBD1 TRBJ1-5 NA TRBV3-1/TRBV3-2 CASSTGQGWPYSNQPQHF TGTGCCAGCAGCACAGGACAGGGGTGGCCGTATAGCAATCAGCCCCAGCATTTT
TRBD1 TRBJ1-6 NA TRBV27 CASSLGQEYSPLHF TGTGCCAGCAGTTTAGGACAGGAATATTCACCCCTCCACTTT
NA TRBJ1-5 NA TRBV6-5 CASSRQRDQPQHF TGTGCCAGCAGCCGACAGCGAGATCAGCCCCAGCATTTT
NA TRBJ2-2 once TRBV18 CASSPILGGTGELFF TGTGCCAGCTCACCAATCCTGGGGGGCACCGGGGAGCTGTTTTTT
NA TRBJ2-7 few TRBV12-3/TRBV12-4 CASSGTGFYEQYF TGTGCCAGCAGCGGAACAGGCTTCTACGAGCAGTACTTC
NA TRBJ2-7 once TRBV14 CASSQENGSYEQYF TGTGCCAGCAGCCAAGAAAACGGTTCCTACGAGCAGTACTTC
TRBD2 TRBJ2-3 NA TRBV6-1 CASSEAGVAGSDTQYF TGTGCCAGCAGTGAAGCCGGGGTAGCGGGATCAGATACGCAGTATTTT
TRBD1 TRBJ2-3 NA TRBV7-3 CASSPTGTGFTDTQYF TGTGCCAGCAGTCCTACCGGGACAGGGTTCACAGATACGCAGTATTTT
TRBD1 TRBJ1-1 NA TRBV9 CASSASSGGEAFF TGTGCCAGCAGCGCGTCATCAGGGGGTGAAGCTTTCTTT
NA TRBJ2-3 NA TRBV9 CASSVGRSTDTQYF TGTGCCAGCAGCGTAGGGCGGAGCACAGATACGCAGTATTTT
TRBD1 TRBJ1-2 once TRBV15 CATSRGRQGRRGYTF TGTGCCACCAGCAGAGGCCGACAGGGAAGGAGAGGCTACACCTTC
NA TRBJ2-7 NA TRBV18 CASSPNYEQYF TGTGCCAGCTCACCCAACTACGAGCAGTACTTC
TRBD1 TRBJ1-4 NA TRBV11-2 CASSLGGNEKLFF TGTGCCAGCAGCCTAGGGGGCAATGAAAAACTGTTTTTT
TRBD2 TRBJ2-5 NA TRBV7-3 CASSRTSRSQETQYF TGTGCCAGCAGCCGGACTAGCCGATCGCAAGAGACCCAGTACTTC
NA TRBJ1-5 NA TRBV4-3 CASSRDNNQPQHF TGCGCCAGCAGCCGGGACAACAATCAGCCCCAGCATTTT
TRBD2 TRBJ2-3 NA TRBV6-5 CASRALAGAGDTQYF TGTGCCAGCAGGGCACTAGCGGGGGCCGGAGATACGCAGTATTTT
NA TRBJ2-3 NA TRBV27 CASSSPSVASSDTQYF TGTGCCAGCAGTTCCCCCTCCGTGGCTAGCTCAGATACGCAGTATTTT
NA TRBJ1-6 NA TRBV3-1/TRBV3-2 CASSQVGGSISSYNSPLHF TGTGCCAGCAGCCAAGTAGGGGGTTCTATTAGCTCCTATAATTCACCCCTCCACTTT
NA TRBJ2-5 NA TRBV12-3/TRBV12-4 CASSSTGPGTQYF TGTGCCAGCAGTTCGACAGGTCCTGGGACCCAGTACTTC
NA TRBJ1-5 NA TRBV18 CASSPENQGKQPQHF TGTGCCAGCTCACCAGAGAACCAGGGAAAACAGCCCCAGCATTTT
NA TRBJ1-6 once TRBV2 CASSDGLQVNYNSPLHF TGTGCCAGCAGTGACGGACTTCAGGTTAACTATAATTCACCCCTCCACTTT
NA TRBJ1-1 few TRBV11-2 CASSLDPGNTEAFF TGTGCCAGCAGCTTAGACCCGGGGAACACTGAAGCTTTCTTT
NA TRBJ2-6 NA TRBV19 CASSIDRSGANVLTF TGTGCCAGTAGTATAGACAGATCTGGGGCCAACGTCCTGACTTTC
NA TRBJ1-1 once TRBV7-6 CASSLGRSNTEAFF TGTGCCAGCAGCTTAGGCAGATCGAACACTGAAGCTTTCTTT
TRBD1 TRBJ1-2 NA TRBV11-2 CASSPGTGSGYTF TGTGCCAGCAGCCCGGGGACAGGGTCTGGCTACACCTTC
NA TRBJ1-1 NA TRBV5-4 CASSFFRERMNTEAFF TGTGCCAGCAGCTTTTTTCGGGAACGCATGAACACTGAAGCTTTCTTT
NA TRBJ2-5 NA TRBV5-1 CASSLFTPLQGQETQYF TGCGCCAGCAGCTTGTTTACACCCCTTCAGGGCCAAGAGACCCAGTACTTC
NA TRBJ1-4 NA TRBV9 CASSVSGDPTNEKLFF TGTGCCAGCAGCGTTTCGGGAGATCCAACTAATGAAAAACTGTTTTTT
NA TRBJ1-2 NA TRBV15 CATTDRRYGYTF TGTGCCACCACGGACAGACGCTATGGCTACACCTTC
NA TRBJ1-3 NA TRBV5-6 CASSLRRGGNTIYF TGTGCCAGCAGCTTGCGGCGGGGAGGAAACACCATATATTTT
NA TRBJ1-1 NA TRBV7-9 CASSEGQMNTEAFF TGTGCCAGCAGCGAGGGACAAATGAACACTGAAGCTTTCTTT
TRBD2 TRBJ2-1 NA TRBV18 CASSREIAGRSSYNEQFF TGTGCCAGCTCACGAGAAATAGCGGGGAGGAGCTCCTACAATGAGCAGTTCTTC
NA TRBJ1-6 NA TRBV6-1 CASSDRGANSPLHF TGTGCCAGCAGTGACAGGGGTGCTAATTCACCCCTCCACTTT
NA TRBJ1-3 NA TRBV9 CASSPEGGVAGNTIYF TGTGCCAGCAGCCCCGAAGGAGGGGTAGCTGGAAACACCATATATTTT
NA TRBJ2-7 NA TRBV6-5 CASSPLAPGYEQYF TGTGCCAGCAGTCCACTCGCGCCGGGATACGAGCAGTACTTC
TRBD1 TRBJ1-6 NA TRBV7-3 CASSSSGQANSPLHF TGTGCCAGCAGCTCCTCCGGACAGGCGAATTCACCCCTCCACTTT
NA TRBJ1-2 NA TRBV19 CASSNQLNYGYTF TGTGCCAGTAGTAATCAGTTAAACTATGGCTACACCTTC